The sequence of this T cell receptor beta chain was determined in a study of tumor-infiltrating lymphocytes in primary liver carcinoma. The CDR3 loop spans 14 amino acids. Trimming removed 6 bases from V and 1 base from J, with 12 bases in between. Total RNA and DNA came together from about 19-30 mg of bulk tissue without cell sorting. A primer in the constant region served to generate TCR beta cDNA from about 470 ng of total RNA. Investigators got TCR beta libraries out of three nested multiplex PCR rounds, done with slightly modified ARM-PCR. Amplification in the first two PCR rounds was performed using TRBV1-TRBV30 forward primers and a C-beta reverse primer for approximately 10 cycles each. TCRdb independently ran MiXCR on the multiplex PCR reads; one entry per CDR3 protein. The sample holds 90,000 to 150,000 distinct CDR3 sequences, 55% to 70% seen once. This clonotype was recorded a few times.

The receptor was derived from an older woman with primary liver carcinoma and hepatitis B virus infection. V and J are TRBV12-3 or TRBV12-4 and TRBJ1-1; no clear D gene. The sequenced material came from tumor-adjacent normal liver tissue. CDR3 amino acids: CASSSSDANTEAFF. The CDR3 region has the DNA TGTGCCAGCAGCTCTTCCGATGCGAACACTGAAGCTTTCTTT.